This T cell receptor beta chain originates from a study of beta chain features in type 1 diabetes. With 0 bases removed from V and 3 bases from J, the gap between germline ends came to 10 bases. This CDR3 comprises 14 residues. CDR1 is SGHRS, CDR2 YFSETQ, per germline. On this clone: Its antigen remains unidentified.

The entirety of the isolated RNA underwent reverse transcription, so expressed TCRB transcripts were sequenced. This table comes from immunoSEQ multiplex PCR, and its TCRdb copy is limited to in-frame clones, with some not included. The table lists tens of thousands of clones, around 63% of them singletons, with around 1.8% in the top ten. Study-level findings and limits: Moderately but significantly shorter TCRB CDR3s were found in Type 1 diabetes patients in all four CD4+ subsets. Within patients, naive, central memory and Treg TCRB repertoires seemed more similar than within healthy donors.

What was sequenced was Tregs from blood. The V call is TRBV5-1, the J call TRBJ2-7; D call uncertain. This clonotype originated in a man under 40 with type 1 diabetes. Some clones in this sample may be carry-over from other donors' samples. The CDR3 DNA is TGCGCCAGCAGCTTGGCCACAGTTGGCTACGAGCAGTACTTC. Its translation: CASSLATVGYEQYF.